Below, 30 T cell receptor beta chains from the same sample are listed, as sequenced in a study of blood T cells in healthy people across ages. It was with a sample-barcoded 5' primer and a J-beta primer mix that a second PCR of roughly 7 to 12 cycles was run. TCRdb reprocessed the 5' RACE reads with MiXCR, giving one entry per CDR3 protein. The table has hundreds of thousands of distinct CDR3 sequences, about 21% seen once. Specimen: blood. Every receptor here comes from a man between 65 and 80 years old in good health.

J is TRBJ1-2 and V is TRBV9; D is uncertain. The V and J ends lost 3 bases and 4 bases respectively, with 10 bases between them. The CDR3 runs to 13 residues. Germline V CDR1 and CDR2: SGDLS, YYNGEE. The CDR3 bases are TGTGCCAGCAGCGCGGACGGTGCCTATGGCTACACCTTC. Translated, it gives CASSADGAYGYTF.

In this sample, this clonotype turned up a few times. The junction does not match germline at one end; this may be a read error. V gene TRBV9 combines with J gene TRBJ1-4; the D is unclear. The CDR3 totals 15 residues. Looked up from germline, CDR1 is SGDLS and CDR2 is YYNGEE. DNA for the CDR3: TGTGCCAGCAGCGTAGGATTCGGGCCTAATGAAAAACTGCTTTTT. This sequence encodes CASSVGFGPNEKLLF.

This clonotype was found once. The chain uses TRBV6-5 and TRBJ1-2, with 8 bases aligning to TRBD1. Unmatched junction bases numbered 13, after V lost 6 bases and J lost 4 bases. This CDR3 has 16 residues. Per germline, CDR1 MNHEY and CDR2 SVGAGI. CDR3 DNA: TGTGCCAGCAGCCCAGGACAGGGCCACGGTCTCTATGGCTACACCTTC. Translation: CASSPGQGHGLYGYTF.

A remark on this clonotype: The junction differs from germline at one of its ends, possibly a read error. The V gene is TRBV7-9, the J gene TRBJ2-7; TRBD2 aligns across 7 bases. The DNA end favors TRBJ2-1, so the J call may be wrong. The CDR3 is made up of 15 amino acids. Germline loops: CDR1 SEHNR, CDR2 FQNEAQ (reference sequence). CDR3 sequence reads: CASSLVASGYSEQFF. For the CDR3, the DNA is TGTGCCAGCAGCTTAGTCGCTAGCGGATACAGTGAGCAGTTCTTC.

This sequence joins TRBV6-2 or TRBV6-3 and TRBJ2-1; TRBD2 matches 14 bases. Germline values: CDR1 MNHEY, CDR2 SVGEGT. The trim removed 7 bases at V and 7 bases at J, leaving 9 bases unmatched. The CDR3 runs to 16 residues. The CDR3 region is CASIPGLAGVWNEQFF. The CDR3 coding sequence is TGTGCCAGCATCCCGGGACTAGCGGGAGTCTGGAATGAGCAGTTCTTC.

This chain uses TRBV5-1 with TRBJ2-2, with D unresolved. This CDR3 spans 16 amino acids. CDR1 and CDR2 from the germline V gene are SGHRS and YFSETQ. V was trimmed by 4 bases and J by 1 base, leaving 14 bases between them. The CDR3 loop reads CASSAGPVQNTGELFF. In DNA form, the CDR3 reads TGCGCCAGCAGCGCCGGACCGGTACAGAACACCGGGGAGCTGTTTTTT.

The chain links TRBV2 to TRBJ2-3, with 10 bases matching TRBD2. The CDR3 loop spans 15 amino acids. Germline V gene lookup returns CDR1 SNHLY and CDR2 FYNNEI. V dropped 2 bases and J dropped 2; count of bases not matched to a gene: 1. The CDR3 sequence is CASSELAGVTDTQYF. The DNA of the CDR3 is TGTGCCAGCAGTGAACTAGCGGGAGTCACAGATACGCAGTATTTT.

This clonotype was seen ten or more times. The rearrangement uses TRBV7-9 and TRBJ2-1, with TRBD2 matching over 14 bases. There are 15 residues in the CDR3. Germline CDR1 reads SEHNR; CDR2 reads FQNEAQ (reference sequence). The junction had 4 bases not matched to a gene; V was cut back by 5 bases and J by 7 bases. The CDR3 region is CASSTGLAGVNEQFF. The CDR3 bases are TGTGCCAGCAGCACGGGACTAGCGGGAGTGAATGAGCAGTTCTTC.

This clonotype showed up many times. This chain links TRBV6-1 with TRBJ2-5; tentative D call: TRBD1 (6 bases). Germline values: CDR1 MNHNS, CDR2 SASEGT. The CDR3 is 15 residues long. V lost 6 bases, J lost 2 bases, and 16 bases lay in between. The CDR3 DNA reads TGTGCCAGCAGCCTACAAGGGACAACACAAGAGACCCAGTACTTC. Protein product: CASSLQGTTQETQYF.

This clonotype appeared a few times. The CDR3 loop is CASSPGIRTGGYEAFF. CDR3 bases: TGTGCCAGCAGTCCTGGGATACGGACAGGGGGCTATGAAGCTTTCTTT. V and J are TRBV6-5 and TRBJ1-1, with TRBD1 matching 11 bases. The V gene end was trimmed by 5 bases and the J gene end by 7 bases; junction bases not matched to a gene: 12. This CDR3 has 16 residues. CDR1 MNHEY and CDR2 SVGAGI come from the germline V gene.

This clonotype appeared a few times. The rearrangement joins TRBV28 to TRBJ1-5, with D perhaps TRBD1 (5 bases). Germline V gene sequence: CDR1 MDHEN, CDR2 SYDVKM. V lost 2 bases to trimming and J lost 0 bases, with 8 bases between them. CDR3 length: 15 residues. The DNA for the CDR3 is TGTGCCAGCAGTTTAGGGACGTATAGCAATCAGCCCCAGCATTTT. It specifies CASSLGTYSNQPQHF.

There are a few counts of this clonotype. This CDR3 is CASSQDRTSQFF. The CDR3 region has the DNA TGTGCCAGCAGCCAAGATAGAACTTCCCAGTTCTTC. The V call is TRBV3-1, the J call TRBJ2-1, with no clear D. Trimming took off 0 bases at V and 13 bases at J, with 10 bases between the two ends. In germline, CDR1 is LGHDT, CDR2 YNNKEL (reference sequence). This CDR3 is 12 amino acids long.

This chain joins TRBV12-3 or TRBV12-4 and TRBJ2-2; TRBD1 matches at 7 bases. The CDR3 extends over 15 amino acids. The ends lost 5 bases at V and 4 bases at J; junction bases unmatched: 7. This CDR3 reads CASSGGTARTGELFF. Written as DNA, the CDR3 is TGTGCCAGCAGTGGTGGGACAGCACGCACCGGGGAGCTGTTTTTT.

This clonotype has just a few counts. The V gene is TRBV5-4, the J gene TRBJ2-2; 9 positions agree with TRBD2. Germline CDR1 reads SGHNT; CDR2 reads YYREEE (reference sequence). The V segment lost 4 bases and the J segment 1 base; nucleotides outside the gene matches: 5. The CDR3 extends over 16 amino acids. CDR3 loop: CASSRGTSRNTGELFF. CDR3 DNA: TGTGCCAGCAGCCGAGGGACTAGCAGGAACACCGGGGAGCTGTTTTTT.

This clonotype turned up a few times. The chain carries TRBV28 and TRBJ1-4, with D perhaps TRBD1 (5 bases). The germline V gene encodes CDR1 MDHEN and CDR2 SYDVKM. Trimming cost V 2 bases and J 5 bases, with 15 bases left between them. This CDR3 is built from 16 residues. CDR3 residues: CASSLLLTVRNEKLFF. CDR3 DNA sequence: TGTGCCAGCAGTTTACTCTTGACAGTTAGAAATGAAAAACTGTTTTTT.

In this sample, this clonotype turned up many times. The rearrangement uses TRBV20-1 and TRBJ2-5; D not certain. CDR1 is DFQATT and CDR2 is SNEGSKA in the germline V gene (reference sequence). The CDR3 has 12 amino acids. CDR3 sequence: CSSRSTQETQYF. As DNA, the CDR3 is TGCAGCTCCCGAAGCACCCAAGAGACCCAGTACTTC.

This clonotype has more than one count but fewer than ten. The V and J genes are TRBV7-2 and TRBJ2-1, with D unclear. The germline V gene encodes CDR1 SGHTA and CDR2 FQGNSA. This CDR3 is built from 14 residues. The V end lost 2 bases, the J end lost 4 bases, and 9 bases lay between the germline ends. CDR3 in amino acids: CASSLLPAYNEQFF. CDR3 nucleotide sequence: TGTGCCAGCAGCTTACTGCCGGCTTACAATGAGCAGTTCTTC.

This clonotype was counted only a few times. The rearrangement uses TRBV7-2 and TRBJ2-3; 9 bases fit TRBD2. The CDR3 contains 16 residues. CDR1 is SGHTA and CDR2 is FQGNSA in the germline V gene. J gave up 2 bases and V 5 bases, and 8 bases lay outside the gene matches. The CDR3 sequence is CASSPREGPYTDTQYF. CDR3 coding DNA: TGTGCCAGCAGCCCGCGGGAGGGCCCCTACACAGATACGCAGTATTTT. The full variable domain, its missing parts supplied by reference TRBV7-2 and TRBJ2-3, is GAGVSQSPSNKVTEKGKDVELRCDPISGHTALYWYRQSLGQGLEFLIYFQGNSAPDKSGLPSDRFSAERTGGSVSTLTIQRTQQEDSAVYLCASSPREGPYTDTQYFGPGTRLTVL.

Many counts were recorded for this clonotype. The gene calls are TRBV20-1 and TRBJ2-3, with a weak D call TRBD1 (6 bases). This CDR3 comprises 13 residues. Between the trimmed V and J ends, which lost 2 bases and 9 bases, there was a span of 15 bases. Germline CDR1 and CDR2: DFQATT and SNEGSKA (reference sequence). CDR3 DNA sequence: TGCAGTGCTAGAACCCTCGGACAGCAAACGCAGTATTTT. Residues: CSARTLGQQTQYF.

Comment on this clonotype: At one end, the junction sequence differs from germline, possibly due to a read error. The chain links TRBV7-2 to TRBJ2-1; D gene uncertain. The CDR3 spans 16 residues. CDR1 and CDR2 (germline): SGHTA, FQGNSA. DNA of the CDR3: TGTGCCAGCAGCTTATACGGCGGAAACTCCCACAATGAGCAGTTCTTC. This codes for CASSLYGGNSHNEQFF.

The rearrangement links TRBV2 to TRBJ2-2; unclear D gene. Trimming pared 7 bases from V and 2 bases from J, leaving 11 bases between. Looked up from germline, CDR1 is SNHLY and CDR2 is FYNNEI. This CDR3 comprises 14 residues. The CDR3 DNA sequence: TGTGCCAGCAAACAGACCGTAAACACCGGGGAGCTGTTTTTT. Its protein is CASKQTVNTGELFF.

The J gene is TRBJ2-5, the V gene TRBV5-1, with D perhaps given as TRBD1 or TRBD2 (5 bases each). Trimming removed 0 bases from V and 5 bases from J, with 14 bases in between. This CDR3 contains 15 residues. CDR1 is SGHRS, CDR2 YFSETQ, per germline. The CDR3 loop is CASSLVQGVRETQYF. DNA of the CDR3: TGCGCCAGCAGCTTGGTCCAGGGAGTTCGGGAGACCCAGTACTTC.

This clonotype appeared a few times. The chain employs TRBV27 and TRBJ1-6; D uncertain. The V gene's germline CDR1 is MNHEY and CDR2 SMNVEV (reference sequence). The CDR3 consists of 16 residues. The ends were cut back, 3 bases at V and 13 bases at J, with 22 bases in the middle. CDR3 region: CASSLSTVDWGSPLHF. Here the CDR3 DNA reads TGTGCCAGCAGTTTGTCAACCGTCGACTGGGGTTCGCCCCTCCACTTT.

In this sample, this clonotype turned up a few times. The chain employs TRBV4-1 and TRBJ2-4; D is ambiguous. The CDR3 totals 17 residues. Trimming stripped 0 bases from V and 3 bases from J, with 15 bases between. In germline, CDR1 is MGHRA, CDR2 YSYEKL. The CDR3 nucleotides are TGCGCCAGCAGCCAAGATGCGACGGAGACGGGCAAAAACATTCAGTACTTC. This encodes CASSQDATETGKNIQYF.

The V call is TRBV20-1, the J call TRBJ2-7; D unresolved. CDR1 is DFQATT and CDR2 is SNEGSKA in the germline V gene (reference sequence). Trimming stripped 4 bases from V and 0 bases from J, with 7 bases between. The CDR3 is 12 residues long. CDR3 bases: TGCAGTGCTATTAGGAGCTCCTACGAGCAGTACTTC. The encoded protein is CSAIRSSYEQYF.

This clonotype has a count of ten or more. The V gene is TRBV12-3 or TRBV12-4, the J gene TRBJ2-7, with D tentatively TRBD1 or TRBD2 (5 bases each). Trimming removed 3 bases at V and 0 bases at J, with 12 bases between. CDR3 size: 15 residues. As DNA, the CDR3 is TGTGCCAGCAGTTTCCGGGACCCGACCTCCTACGAGCAGTACTTC. Translated, it gives CASSFRDPTSYEQYF.

J is TRBJ2-2 and V is TRBV20-1, with 9 bases fitting TRBD1. Germline lookup yields CDR1 DFQATT and CDR2 SNEGSKA (reference sequence). The V segment lost 3 bases and the J segment 8 bases; nucleotides outside the gene matches: 7. The CDR3 contains 14 residues. Here the CDR3 reads CSARGDRVPGELFF. CDR3 in DNA: TGCAGTGCTAGGGGGGACAGGGTACCTGGGGAGCTGTTTTTT.

Remarks on this clonotype: A much more abundant neighbour one base away suggests this may be a read error. V usage is TRBV28 and J usage is TRBJ2-4; TRBD1 aligns across 8 bases. Germline V gene lookup returns CDR1 MDHEN and CDR2 SYDVKM. CDR3 length equals 15 residues. The junction had 5 bases not matched to a gene; V was cut back by 5 bases and J by 2 bases. The CDR3 sequence is CASSGQGLTKNIQYF. In DNA, the CDR3 is TGTGCCAGCAGTGGACAGGGATTAACCAAAAACATTCAGTACTTC. The whole variable domain, filled in from reference TRBV28 and TRBJ2-4, reads DVKVTQSSRYLVKRTGEKVFLECVQDMDHENMFWYRQDPGLGLRLIYFSYDVKMKEKGDIPEGYSVSREKKERFSLILESASTNQTSMYLCASSGQGLTKNIQYFGAGTRLSVL.

This clonotype was found a few times. The chain carries TRBV11-2 and TRBJ2-2; the match to TRBD2 covers 7 bases. Germline assignment: CDR1 SGHAT and CDR2 FQNNGV. V shed 2 bases, J shed 0 bases, and the junction held 3 bases outside the gene matches. This CDR3 is built from 16 residues. The CDR3, as DNA: TGTGCCAGCAGCTTACACGCGGGAGCGAACACCGGGGAGCTGTTTTTT. Its translation: CASSLHAGANTGELFF.

This chain connects TRBV29-1 to TRBJ2-7, with 14 bases identical to TRBD2. J was trimmed by 8 bases and V by 6 bases; bases with no gene match: 6. This CDR3 region has 13 residues. The germline gives CDR1 SQVTM, CDR2 ANQGSEA. CDR3 nucleotide sequence: TGCAGCGTCGCGGGACTAGCGGGAGCAAAGCAGTACTTC. It specifies CSVAGLAGAKQYF.